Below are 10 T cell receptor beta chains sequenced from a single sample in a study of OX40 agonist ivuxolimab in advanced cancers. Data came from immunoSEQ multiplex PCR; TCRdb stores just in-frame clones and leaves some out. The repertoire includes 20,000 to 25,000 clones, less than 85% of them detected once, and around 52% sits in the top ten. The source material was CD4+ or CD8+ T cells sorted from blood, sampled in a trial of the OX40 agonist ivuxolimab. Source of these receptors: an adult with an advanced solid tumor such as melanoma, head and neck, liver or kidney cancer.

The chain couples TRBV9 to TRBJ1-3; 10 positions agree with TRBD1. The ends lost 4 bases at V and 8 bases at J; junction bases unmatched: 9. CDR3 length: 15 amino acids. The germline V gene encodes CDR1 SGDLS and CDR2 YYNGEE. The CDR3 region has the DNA TGTGCCAGCAGCCCAGGGACAGGGGCGGGGTACACCATATATTTT. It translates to CASSPGTGAGYTIYF.

CDR3 sequence: CASSIVGDTQYF. In DNA form, the CDR3 reads TGTGCCAGCAGTATCGTAGGAGATACGCAGTATTTT. The V gene is TRBV27, the J gene TRBJ2-3; D uncertain. The CDR3 spans 12 residues. V shed 5 bases and J shed 5 bases, with 8 bases lying between them. The V gene's germline CDR1 is MNHEY and CDR2 SMNVEV (reference sequence).

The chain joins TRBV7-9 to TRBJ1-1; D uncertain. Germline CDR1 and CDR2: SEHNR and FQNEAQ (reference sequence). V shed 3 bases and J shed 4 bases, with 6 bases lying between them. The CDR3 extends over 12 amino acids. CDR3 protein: CASSFGSTEAFF. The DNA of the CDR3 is TGTGCCAGCAGCTTCGGAAGCACTGAAGCTTTCTTT.

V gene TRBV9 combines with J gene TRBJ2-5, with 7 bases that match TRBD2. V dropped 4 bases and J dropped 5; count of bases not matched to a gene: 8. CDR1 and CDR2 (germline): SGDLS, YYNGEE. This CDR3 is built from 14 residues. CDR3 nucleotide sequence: TGTGCCAGCAGCCCGGGGGGAGCGTCGGAGACCCAGTACTTC. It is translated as CASSPGGASETQYF.

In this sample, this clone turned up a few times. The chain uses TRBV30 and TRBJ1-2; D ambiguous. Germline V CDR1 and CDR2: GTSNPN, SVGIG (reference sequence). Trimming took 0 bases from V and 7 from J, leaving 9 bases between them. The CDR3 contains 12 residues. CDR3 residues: CAWSVSPLGYTF. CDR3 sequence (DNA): TGTGCCTGGAGTGTATCCCCCCTTGGCTACACCTTC. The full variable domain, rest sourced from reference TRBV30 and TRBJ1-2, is SQTIHQWPATLVQPVGSPLSLECTVEGTSNPNLYWYRQAAGRGLQLLFYSVGIGQISSEVPQNLSASRPQDRQFILSSKKLLLSDSGFYLCAWSVSPLGYTFGSGTRLTVV.

The DNA of the CDR3 is TGTGCCTGGAGTGGGGCAGGGGTTAGCACAGATACGCAGTATTTT. Amino acid sequence: CAWSGAGVSTDTQYF. This rearrangement joins TRBV30 to TRBJ2-3; possibly TRBD1 for D (6 bases). From germline, CDR1 is GTSNPN and CDR2 SVGIG (reference sequence). CDR3 size: 15 residues. The germline V and J ends were trimmed by 1 base and 0 bases, with 11 bases remaining between them.

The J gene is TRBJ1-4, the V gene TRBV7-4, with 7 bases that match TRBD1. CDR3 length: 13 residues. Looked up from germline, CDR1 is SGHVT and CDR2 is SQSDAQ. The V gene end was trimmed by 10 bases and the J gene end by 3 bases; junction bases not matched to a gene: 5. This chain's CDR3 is CANPTGSNEKLFF. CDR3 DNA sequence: TGTGCCAACCCGACAGGGTCTAATGAAAAACTGTTTTTT.

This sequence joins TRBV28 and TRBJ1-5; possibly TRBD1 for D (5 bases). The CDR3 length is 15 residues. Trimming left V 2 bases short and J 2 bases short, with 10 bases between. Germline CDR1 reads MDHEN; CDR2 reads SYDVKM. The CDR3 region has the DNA TGTGCCAGCAGTTTACTTCAGGGTGGCAATCAGCCCCAGCATTTT. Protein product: CASSLLQGGNQPQHF.

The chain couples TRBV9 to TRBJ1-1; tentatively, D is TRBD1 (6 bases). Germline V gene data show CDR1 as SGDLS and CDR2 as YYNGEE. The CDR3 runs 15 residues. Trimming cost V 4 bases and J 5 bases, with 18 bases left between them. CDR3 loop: CASSPTGGARTEAFF. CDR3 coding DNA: TGTGCCAGCAGCCCAACCGGGGGGGCGCGAACTGAAGCTTTCTTT.

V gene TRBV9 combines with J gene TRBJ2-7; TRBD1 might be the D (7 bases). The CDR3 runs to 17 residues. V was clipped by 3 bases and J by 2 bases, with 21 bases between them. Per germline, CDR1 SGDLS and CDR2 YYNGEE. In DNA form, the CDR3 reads TGTGCCAGCAGCGACCCCGCTGCAGGGGGGACCACCTACGAGCAGTACTTC. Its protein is CASSDPAAGGTTYEQYF.